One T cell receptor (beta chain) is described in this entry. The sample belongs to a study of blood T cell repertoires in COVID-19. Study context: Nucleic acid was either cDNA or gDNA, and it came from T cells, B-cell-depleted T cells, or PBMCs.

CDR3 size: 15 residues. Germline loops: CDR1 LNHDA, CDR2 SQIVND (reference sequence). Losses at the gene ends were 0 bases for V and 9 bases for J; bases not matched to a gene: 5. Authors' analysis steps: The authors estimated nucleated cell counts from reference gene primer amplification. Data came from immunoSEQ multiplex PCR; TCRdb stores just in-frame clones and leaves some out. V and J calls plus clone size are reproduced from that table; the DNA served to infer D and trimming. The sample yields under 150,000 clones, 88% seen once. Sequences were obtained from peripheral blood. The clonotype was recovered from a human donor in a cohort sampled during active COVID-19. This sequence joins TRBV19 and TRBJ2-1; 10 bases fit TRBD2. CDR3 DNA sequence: TGTGCCAGTAGTATAGATAGCGGGGGGTACCGTGAGCAGTTCTTC. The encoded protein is CASSIDSGGYREQFF.